This entry lists 21 T cell receptor beta chains sequenced from one sample in a study of blood T cell repertoires in COVID-19. Using immunoSEQ multiplex PCR, the repertoire was profiled, and TCRdb retains in-frame clones only, with some absent. Of around 130,000 clones listed, roughly four fifths are singletons. The sequenced material came from peripheral blood. All receptors come from a man aged 35-49 years with active or convalescent COVID-19.

About this clone itself: A junction end diverges from the germline sequence, so it may reflect a read error. The CDR3 sequence: CASSFLSGNPEAFF. Here the CDR3 DNA reads TGTGCCAGCAGTTTTTTGTCAGGGAACCCTGAAGCTTTCTTT. The rearrangement joins TRBV27 to TRBJ1-1; TRBD1 is a possible D gene (5 bases). The germline CDR1 and CDR2 sequences are MNHEY and SMNVEV (reference sequence). The CDR3 length is 14 residues.

V and J are TRBV18 and TRBJ1-2; D unresolved. The CDR3 is 14 residues long. Deletions cut 2 bases from V and 6 bases from J, with 13 bases between. The V gene's germline CDR1 is KGHSH and CDR2 LQKENI. CDR3 loop: CASSPGLNQDGYTF. The CDR3, as DNA: TGTGCCAGCTCACCAGGGCTAAATCAGGATGGCTACACCTTC.

V gene TRBV19 combines with J gene TRBJ2-6, with D maybe TRBD2 (6 bases). The CDR3 covers 14 residues. Trimming left V 10 bases short and J 2 bases short, with 12 bases between. The V gene's germline CDR1 is LNHDA and CDR2 SQIVND (reference sequence). The CDR3 DNA is TGTGCCACCCTGGAGGGTGCTGGGGCCAACGTCCTGACTTTC. It specifies CATLEGAGANVLTF.

The V call is TRBV12-3 or TRBV12-4, the J call TRBJ1-2; maybe TRBD1 (6 bases). The length of the CDR3 is 13 residues. Trimming removed 7 bases from V and 4 bases from J, with 13 bases in between. The CDR3 protein is CASTRQGPYGYTF. In DNA form, the CDR3 reads TGTGCCAGCACCCGGCAGGGGCCCTATGGCTACACCTTC.

This sequence joins TRBV5-4 and TRBJ2-1; 8 nucleotides align to TRBD2. This CDR3 has 14 residues. Germline CDR1 reads SGHNT; CDR2 reads YYREEE (reference sequence). V gave up 7 bases and J gave up 8 bases; unmatched junction bases: 11. The CDR3 bases are TGTGCCAGCCGGGACCGGGGGGGCACCTATGAGCAGTTCTTC. Its translation is CASRDRGGTYEQFF.

The J gene is TRBJ1-4, the V gene TRBV5-1; TRBD1 aligns across 7 bases. CDR1 is SGHRS and CDR2 is YFSETQ in the germline V gene. V lost 5 bases, J lost 8 bases, and 15 bases stayed unmatched. CDR3 length: 16 residues. The CDR3 coding sequence is TGCGCCAGCAGTTCCAATCTAGGGGGCGCTTACGAAAAACTGTTTTTT. This gives the protein CASSSNLGGAYEKLFF.

The rearrangement uses TRBV25-1 and TRBJ2-3; D possibly corresponds to TRBD1 (6 bases). The V end lost 4 bases, the J end lost 1 base, and 9 bases lay between the germline ends. The V gene's germline CDR1 is MGHDK and CDR2 SYGVNS. This CDR3 has 14 amino acids. CDR3 in DNA: TGTGCCAGCAGTGTGACAGGAGGCACAGATACGCAGTATTTT. Encoded protein: CASSVTGGTDTQYF.

V and J are TRBV28 and TRBJ1-1; D is possibly TRBD1 (6 bases). Germline loops: CDR1 MDHEN, CDR2 SYDVKM. The CDR3 consists of 16 residues. V was pared by 3 bases and J by 4 bases, with 18 bases between. The CDR3 is CASSFSRGGAGTEAFF. The CDR3 DNA sequence: TGTGCCAGCAGTTTTAGTCGGGGGGGCGCGGGCACTGAAGCTTTCTTT.

The V call is TRBV28, the J call TRBJ2-1; D not certain. The CDR3 consists of 13 residues. Trimming left V 5 bases short and J 4 bases short, with 9 bases between. The germline CDR1 and CDR2 sequences are MDHEN and SYDVKM. CDR3 residues: CASSPRTYNEQFF. In nucleotides, the CDR3 is TGTGCCAGCAGTCCCCGCACTTACAATGAGCAGTTCTTC. The whole variable domain, remainder taken from reference TRBV28 and TRBJ2-1, is DVKVTQSSRYLVKRTGEKVFLECVQDMDHENMFWYRQDPGLGLRLIYFSYDVKMKEKGDIPEGYSVSREKKERFSLILESASTNQTSMYLCASSPRTYNEQFFGPGTRLTVL.

This chain connects TRBV18 to TRBJ2-3; 8 positions agree with TRBD1. The germline gives CDR1 KGHSH, CDR2 LQKENI. The CDR3 extends over 15 amino acids. J lost 0 bases, V lost 6 bases, and 5 bases had no gene match. CDR3 sequence: CASSQQGASTDTQYF. As DNA, the CDR3 is TGTGCCAGCTCCCAGCAGGGGGCTAGCACAGATACGCAGTATTTT. Combining the CDR3 with reference TRBV18 and TRBJ2-3 gives the whole variable domain NAGVMQNPRHLVRRRGQEARLRCSPMKGHSHVYWYRQLPEEGLKFMVYLQKENIIDESGMPKERFSAEFPKEGPSILRIQQVVRGDSAAYFCASSQQGASTDTQYFGPGTRLTVL.

Worth noting for this clone: This same CDR3 is encoded by further DNA sequences in the sample. The gene calls are TRBV5-1 and TRBJ2-1; TRBD2 matches 13 bases. In germline, CDR1 is SGHRS, CDR2 YFSETQ. CDR3 size: 15 residues. The ends lost 4 bases at V and 9 bases at J; junction bases unmatched: 7. CDR3 protein: CASSGLAGEVGEQFF. CDR3 coding DNA: TGCGCCAGCAGCGGACTAGCGGGAGAGGTGGGTGAGCAGTTCTTC.

The chain links TRBV19 to TRBJ1-6; 7 positions match TRBD1. The CDR3 runs to 14 residues. The V and J ends lost 6 bases and 6 bases, in that order; junction bases with no gene match: 5. The germline V gene has CDR1 LNHDA and CDR2 SQIVND (reference sequence). CDR3 protein: CASSSGQANSPLHF. CDR3 sequence (DNA): TGTGCCAGTAGCTCCGGACAGGCTAATTCACCCCTCCACTTT.

This clone has more than one count but fewer than ten. V is TRBV19 and J is TRBJ2-7; possibly TRBD1 for D (5 bases). The CDR3 runs to 13 residues. V lost 4 bases and J lost 2, with 9 bases in between. From germline, CDR1 is LNHDA and CDR2 SQIVND (reference sequence). The CDR3 loop reads CASSRGYTYEQYF. The CDR3 nucleotides are TGTGCCAGTAGTAGGGGCTACACCTACGAGCAGTACTTC.

The chain employs TRBV3-1 (or the pseudogene TRBV3-2) and TRBJ2-4; no reliable D call. The germline CDR1 and CDR2 sequences are LGHDT and YNNKEL (reference sequence). The CDR3 is made up of 14 amino acids. The ends were cut back, 6 bases at V and 1 base at J, with 10 bases in the middle. CDR3 loop: CASSPAAAKNIQYF. In DNA, the CDR3 is TGTGCCAGCAGTCCCGCGGCGGCCAAAAACATTCAGTACTTC.

The chain joins TRBV6-5 to TRBJ1-2; D unclear. Looked up from germline, CDR1 is MNHEY and CDR2 is SVGAGI. The CDR3 runs 13 residues. V was pared by 10 bases and J by 4 bases, with 16 bases between. The CDR3 DNA is TGTGCCACCCAAGGTCCAGGAGGCTATGGCTACACCTTC. Translated, it gives CATQGPGGYGYTF.

The CDR3 region has the DNA TGTGCCAGCAGCGCTAGAGGCAGGGGCGGATATGGCTACACCTTC. It yields the protein CASSARGRGGYGYTF. This rearrangement joins TRBV9 to TRBJ1-2; a possible D gene is TRBD1 (6 bases). CDR3 length: 15 amino acids. Trimming shortened V by 3 bases and J by 5 bases, and 17 bases separated the two germline ends. Germline CDR1 and CDR2: SGDLS and YYNGEE.

The rearrangement links TRBV2 to TRBJ2-1, with 10 positions matching TRBD1. V shed 3 bases, J shed 6 bases, and the junction held 2 bases outside the gene matches. The CDR3 consists of 14 residues. The V gene's germline CDR1 is SNHLY and CDR2 FYNNEI. For the CDR3, the DNA is TGTGCCAGCAGTGACCGGGACAGGGGCAATGAGCAGTTCTTC. It yields the protein CASSDRDRGNEQFF.

The chain employs TRBV7-9 and TRBJ2-7; TRBD1 aligns across 8 bases. CDR1 is SEHNR and CDR2 is FQNEAQ in the germline V gene (reference sequence). This CDR3 is built from 14 residues. The V and J ends lost 1 base and 1 base, in that order; junction bases with no gene match: 0. CDR3 nucleotide sequence: TGTGCCAGCAGCTTAGGGACAGGGTCCTACGAGCAGTACTTC. This sequence encodes CASSLGTGSYEQYF.

The rearrangement links TRBV4-2 to TRBJ2-7; the match to TRBD2 covers 9 bases. The CDR3 has 16 residues. The V segment lost 0 bases and the J segment 5 bases; nucleotides outside the gene matches: 8. In germline, CDR1 is LGHNA, CDR2 YNFKEQ. The CDR3 nucleotides are TGTGCCAGCAGCCAAGATTCGAGCGGGGGGTCGAACGAGCAGTACTTC. It yields the protein CASSQDSSGGSNEQYF.

This chain joins TRBV12-3 or TRBV12-4 and TRBJ1-1; D may be TRBD1 (6 bases). The germline V and J ends were trimmed by 6 bases and 3 bases, with 11 bases remaining between them. CDR3 size: 13 residues. The CDR3 sequence is CASRRGGYTEAFF. CDR3 bases: TGTGCCAGCAGGAGAGGGGGTTACACTGAAGCTTTCTTT.

This clone was recorded once. The J gene is TRBJ2-2, the V gene TRBV4-1, with TRBD2 matching 13 bases. V trimming: 3 bases; J trimming: 7 bases; junction bases outside the gene matches: 11. The CDR3 is made up of 18 amino acids. Germline V lookup: CDR1 MGHRA, CDR2 YSYEKL. This CDR3 reads CASSHGLTSGGKGGELFF. The CDR3 DNA reads TGCGCCAGCAGCCACGGGCTGACTAGCGGGGGGAAGGGCGGGGAGCTGTTTTTT.